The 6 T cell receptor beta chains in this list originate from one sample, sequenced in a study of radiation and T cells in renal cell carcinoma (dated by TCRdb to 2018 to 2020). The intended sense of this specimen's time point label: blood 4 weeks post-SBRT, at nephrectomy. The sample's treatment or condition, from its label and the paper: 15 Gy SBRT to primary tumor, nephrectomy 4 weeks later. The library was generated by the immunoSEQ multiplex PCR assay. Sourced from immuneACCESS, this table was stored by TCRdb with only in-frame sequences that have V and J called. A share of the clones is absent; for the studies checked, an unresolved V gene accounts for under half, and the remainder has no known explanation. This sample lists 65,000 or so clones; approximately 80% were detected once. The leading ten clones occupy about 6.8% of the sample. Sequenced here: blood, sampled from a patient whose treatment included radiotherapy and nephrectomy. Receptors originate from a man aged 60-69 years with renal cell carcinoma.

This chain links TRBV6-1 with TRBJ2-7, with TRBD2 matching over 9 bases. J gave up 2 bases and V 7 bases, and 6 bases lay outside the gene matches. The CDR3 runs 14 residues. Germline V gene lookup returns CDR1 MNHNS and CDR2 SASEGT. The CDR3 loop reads CASTRLAGTYEQYV. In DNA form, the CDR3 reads TGTGCCAGCACCCGGCTAGCGGGAACCTACGAGCAGTACGTC.

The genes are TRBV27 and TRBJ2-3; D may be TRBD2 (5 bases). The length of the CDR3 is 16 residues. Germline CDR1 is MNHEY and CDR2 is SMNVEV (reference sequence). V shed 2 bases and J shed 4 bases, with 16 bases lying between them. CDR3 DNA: TGTGCCAGCAGTTTAATTAGCAGGAGGTTGGCAGATACGCAGTATTTT. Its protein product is CASSLISRRLADTQYF.

The CDR3 is CASSETQGSEKLFF. CDR3 DNA: TGTGCCAGCAGTGAGACACAGGGTAGCGAAAAACTGTTTTTT. The chain has TRBV6-1 and TRBJ1-4; D might be TRBD1 (6 bases). Germline values: CDR1 MNHNS, CDR2 SASEGT. V lost 3 bases and J 8 bases, leaving 13 bases between the germline ends. This CDR3 spans 14 amino acids.

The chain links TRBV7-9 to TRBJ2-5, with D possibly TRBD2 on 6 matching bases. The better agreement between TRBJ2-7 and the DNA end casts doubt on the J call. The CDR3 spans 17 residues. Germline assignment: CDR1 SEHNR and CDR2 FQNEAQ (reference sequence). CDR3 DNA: TGTGCCAGCAGCTTAGCCCCCGCGGGACGTCGATCCTACGAGCAGTACTTC. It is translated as CASSLAPAGRRSYEQYF.

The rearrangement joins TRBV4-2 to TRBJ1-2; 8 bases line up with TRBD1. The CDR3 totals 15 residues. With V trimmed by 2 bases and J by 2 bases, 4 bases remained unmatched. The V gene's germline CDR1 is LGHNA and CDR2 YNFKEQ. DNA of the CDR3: TGTGCCAGCAGCCAACCGGGACAGGAGAACTATGGCTACACCTTC. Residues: CASSQPGQENYGYTF.

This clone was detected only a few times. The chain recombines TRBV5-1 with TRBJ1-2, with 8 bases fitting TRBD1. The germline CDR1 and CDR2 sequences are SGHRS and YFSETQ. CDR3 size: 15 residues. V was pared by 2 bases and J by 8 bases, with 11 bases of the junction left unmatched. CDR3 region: CASSLATGETRGYTF. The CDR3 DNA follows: TGCGCCAGCAGCTTAGCGACAGGGGAGACTAGGGGCTACACCTTC.